This T cell receptor (beta chain) comes out of a study of OX40 agonist ivuxolimab in advanced cancers. General observations from the study: Among the lowest levels of clonal expansion were found in partial responders at 0.1-3.0 mg/kg.

TCRdb keeps only in-frame clones here, not all; method: immunoSEQ multiplex PCR. The data hold fewer than 30,000 clones, with approximately 88% observed a single time. A remark on this clone: Its antigen is undetermined.

The CDR3 runs 14 residues. The germline CDR1 and CDR2 sequences are SGHNT and YENEEA. V was clipped by 7 bases and J by 4 bases; unmatched bases: 7. The sequences come from CD4+ or CD8+ T cells sorted from blood, collected in a trial of the OX40 agonist ivuxolimab. The sequence came from an adult with an advanced solid tumor such as melanoma, head and neck, liver or kidney cancer. This chain connects TRBV11-3 to TRBJ2-1; 7 bases line up with TRBD1. The CDR3: CASTPGTAYNEQFF. The CDR3 DNA is TGTGCCAGCACCCCCGGGACAGCATACAATGAGCAGTTCTTC.